This T cell receptor beta chain is from a study of blood T cells in healthy people across ages. Study-level results: Older age went with lower TCR beta diversity per million T cells, in a roughly linear way.

Per-sample PBMC isolation yielded at least 6.5 million cells. With respect to this clonotype: Its antigen is unidentified.

Combining a sample-barcoded 5' primer with a J-beta primer mix, a second PCR ran for roughly 7 to 12 cycles. A template-switch adaptor containing 12 random nucleotides labeled each cDNA molecule. TCRdb re-derived calls from the 5' RACE reads in MiXCR, one entry per CDR3 protein. The table records about 670,000 distinct CDR3 sequences, approximately 52% of them present only once. The CDR3 has 13 residues. Germline values: CDR1 MNHNS, CDR2 SASEGT. The V end was cut by 5 bases, the J end by 9 bases, with 14 bases between. The sequencing input was blood. V gene TRBV6-1 combines with J gene TRBJ2-1; weak D call: TRBD1 (6 bases). The TCR originated in a woman older than 75 in good health. The chain's CDR3 is CASSSTGWGEQFF. Here the CDR3 DNA reads TGTGCCAGCAGTTCCACAGGGTGGGGTGAGCAGTTCTTC.